These T cell receptor beta chains were read from a single sample in a study of CD8 T cells in Susac syndrome. One entry per CDR3 protein results from TCRdb running MiXCR on the immunoSEQ multiplex PCR reads. Among under 550,000 distinct CDR3 sequences listed, roughly 85% were seen once. The sample taken for sequencing was CD8+ T cells from PBMCs. The receptors were sampled from a human donor with multiple sclerosis. Each CDR3 is given with its conserved first and last residue. The D gene is left open where the match is weak. Rows give clone size only sometimes, using once, few, many, or a class for an expanded clone.

>TRBV7-9|NA|TRBJ2-3|NA|14
TGTGCCAGCAGCTTAGAGATAGGCGCAGATACGCAGTATTTT
CASSLEIGADTQYF
>TRBV30|NA|TRBJ2-1|NA|11
TGTGCCTGGAGTGTCCAGGGCGAGCAGTTCTTC
CAWSVQGEQFF
>TRBV6-2/TRBV6-3|NA|TRBJ1-1|NA|12
TGTGCCAGCAGTCCAGGACCCTTCCGGGCTTTCTTT
CASSPGPFRAFF
>TRBV27|NA|TRBJ2-7|NA|13
TGTGCCAGCAGTTTTGGGCCTCTACGCGAGCAGTACTTC
CASSFGPLREQYF
>TRBV30|TRBD1|TRBJ1-4|few|15
TGTGCCTGGAGCCGGGACAGGGCAACTAATGAAAAACTGTTTTTT
CAWSRDRATNEKLFF
>TRBV10-3|NA|TRBJ1-1|NA|16
TGTGCCATCAGTGACCCCGCAAGGGTGCCCAACACTGAAGCTTTCTTT
CAISDPARVPNTEAFF
>TRBV25-1|NA|TRBJ2-3|NA|18
TGTGCCAGCAGTGACTTATACCAGGGGAGCCTAGGTCTAGATACGCAGTATTTT
CASSDLYQGSLGLDTQYF
>TRBV10-3|TRBD1|TRBJ1-1|NA|13
TGTGCCATCAGTGATCAGGGGGAGACTGAAGCTTTCTTT
CAISDQGETEAFF
>TRBV7-9|TRBD1|TRBJ1-1|NA|16
TGTGCCAGCAGCTTGGAAGGGACAGGGATGGACACTGAAGCTTTCTTT
CASSLEGTGMDTEAFF
>TRBV7-2|TRBD1|TRBJ1-2|NA|17
TGTGCCAGCAGCTTCAGTGGGACAGGGGTCTGGAGCTATGGCTACACCTTC
CASSFSGTGVWSYGYTF
>TRBV28|TRBD1|TRBJ1-1|NA|15
TGTGCCAGCAGTTTGTGGACAGGGCGGGACACTGAAGCTTTCTTT
CASSLWTGRDTEAFF
>TRBV28|NA|TRBJ1-5|once|15
TGTGCCAGCAGTTCCTTAGTCACTAGCAATCAGCCCCAGCATTTT
CASSSLVTSNQPQHF
>TRBV10-3|TRBD1|TRBJ1-3|once|17
TGTGCCATCAGTGATAATGGGGACAGGGGCTCTGGAAACACCATATATTTT
CAISDNGDRGSGNTIYF
>TRBV20-1|NA|TRBJ1-6|NA|14
TGCAGTGCTAGAGGGGGACGACATAATTCACCCCTCCACTTT
CSARGGRHNSPLHF
>TRBV6-1|NA|TRBJ1-1|NA|18
TGTGCCAGCTGGTCGGGGGTGACTACCGAGTTCGTGAACACTGAAGCTTTCTTT
CASWSGVTTEFVNTEAFF
>TRBV4-1|NA|TRBJ1-6|NA|14
TGCGCCAGCAGTATGGACGCAATTGTGTCACCCCTCCACTTT
CASSMDAIVSPLHF
>TRBV2|NA|TRBJ2-5|NA|16
TGTGCCAGCAGTGAAGGGCGACAGTTATCTATTGAGACCCAGTACTTC
CASSEGRQLSIETQYF
>TRBV30|NA|TRBJ2-7|NA|15
TGTGCCTGGAGTGAAGTGGGAAAGATCTCCTACGAGCAGTACTTC
CAWSEVGKISYEQYF
>TRBV4-1|TRBD1|TRBJ1-1|NA|18
TGCGCCAGCAGCCAAGTGGTTACAGGGGGCGCTATTGGAACTGAAGCTTTCTTT
CASSQVVTGGAIGTEAFF
>TRBV6-5|TRBD2|TRBJ2-1|once|17
TGTGCCAGCAGTTACACCCCAGCGGGAGAAACCTACAATGAGCAGTTCTTC
CASSYTPAGETYNEQFF
>TRBV2|NA|TRBJ2-2|once|14
TGTGCCAGCTGCGACCCAAGGGGGACCGGGGAGCTGTTTTTT
CASCDPRGTGELFF
>TRBV14|NA|TRBJ1-1|NA|15
TGTGCCAGCAGCCTAGGAGGCAGGTTGAACACTGAAGCTTTCTTT
CASSLGGRLNTEAFF
>TRBV12-3/TRBV12-4|NA|TRBJ1-5|NA|16
TGTGCCAGCAGCCTACTACAGGGAGATAGCAATCAGCCCCAGCATTTT
CASSLLQGDSNQPQHF
>TRBV12-3/TRBV12-4|TRBD2|TRBJ2-2|NA|18
TGTGCCAGCAGTTTCAGGACTAGCCGAAATTTGAACACCGGGGAGCTGTTTTTT
CASSFRTSRNLNTGELFF
>TRBV7-6|TRBD2|TRBJ2-1|NA|16
TGTGCCAGCAGCCTAGAAGCGGGAGGCTCCTACAATGAGCAGTTCTTC
CASSLEAGGSYNEQFF
>TRBV2|NA|TRBJ1-1|once|16
TGTGCCAGCCCAATTGTGGGGGAGGGCCTGAACACTGAAGCTTTCTTT
CASPIVGEGLNTEAFF
>TRBV5-6|TRBD2|TRBJ2-1|NA|16
TGTGCCAGCAGCTTACTAACTAGCGGCCTTAGGGGCGAGCAGTTCTTC
CASSLLTSGLRGEQFF
>TRBV25-1|TRBD1|TRBJ2-7|NA|17
TGTGCCAGCAGTGAATATTTCCCGAGACAGGGATCCTACGAGCAGTACTTC
CASSEYFPRQGSYEQYF
>TRBV23-1|NA|TRBJ2-1|NA|17
TGCGCCAGCCCTCGGAGACGAGCGGTCTACTCCTACAATGAGCAGTTCTTC
CASPRRRAVYSYNEQFF
>TRBV13|TRBD1|TRBJ2-7|NA|14
TGTGCCAGCAGCCTCGCGACAGGGTGGAACGAGCAGTACTTC
CASSLATGWNEQYF
>TRBV10-3|NA|TRBJ2-7|NA|14
TGTGCCATCAGTGCGGTATTACAGGAATACGAGCAGTACTTC
CAISAVLQEYEQYF
>TRBV19|TRBD1|TRBJ1-5|NA|13
TGTGCCAGTAGAGACAGGGGGAATCAGCCCCAGCATTTT
CASRDRGNQPQHF
>TRBV20-1|NA|TRBJ2-1|NA|16
TGCAGTGCTAGGACGTGGCGAGGTAGCTCCTACAATGAGCAGTTCTTC
CSARTWRGSSYNEQFF
>TRBV20-1|TRBD2|TRBJ2-7|NA|14
TGCAGTGCCCGGGGACGGGAGGACTCCTACGAGCAGTACTTC
CSARGREDSYEQYF
>TRBV27|NA|TRBJ1-6|NA|14
TGTGCCAGCAGTTTATCCCTATGGGGATCACCCCTCCACTTT
CASSLSLWGSPLHF
>TRBV25-1|NA|TRBJ2-2|few|12
TGTGCCTGCGGGATTTACACCGGGGAGCTGTTTTTT
CACGIYTGELFF